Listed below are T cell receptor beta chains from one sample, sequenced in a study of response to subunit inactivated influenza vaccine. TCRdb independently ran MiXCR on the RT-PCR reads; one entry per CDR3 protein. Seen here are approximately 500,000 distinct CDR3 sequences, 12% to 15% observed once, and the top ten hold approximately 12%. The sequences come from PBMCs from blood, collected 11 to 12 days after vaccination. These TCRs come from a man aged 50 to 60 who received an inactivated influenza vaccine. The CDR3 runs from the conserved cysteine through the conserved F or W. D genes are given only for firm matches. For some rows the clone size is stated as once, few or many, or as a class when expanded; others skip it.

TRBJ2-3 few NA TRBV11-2 CASSLIGLSTDTQYF TGTGCCAGCAGCTTAATCGGCCTATCCACAGATACGCAGTATTTT
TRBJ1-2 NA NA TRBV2 CASSGEGAGYGYTF TGTGCCAGCAGTGGTGAAGGGGCGGGCTATGGCTACACCTTC
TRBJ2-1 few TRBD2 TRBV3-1 CASSQGPSGSSYNEQFF TGTGCCAGCAGCCAGGGGCCTAGCGGGAGCTCCTACAATGAGCAGTTCTTC
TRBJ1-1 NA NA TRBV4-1 CASSQDLGRVVSDTEAFF TGCGCCAGCAGCCAAGATCTAGGCAGGGTGGTTAGTGACACTGAAGCTTTCTTT
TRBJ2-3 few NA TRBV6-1 CASTSSVSTDTQYF TGTGCCAGCACATCTAGCGTCAGCACAGATACGCAGTATTTT
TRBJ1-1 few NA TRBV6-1 CASSDQGLRLAEAFF TGTGCCAGCAGTGATCAGGGCCTAAGGTTGGCTGAAGCTTTCTTT
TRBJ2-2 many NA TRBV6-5 CASSYFSGNTGELFF TGTGCCAGCAGTTACTTTAGCGGTAACACCGGGGAGCTGTTTTTT
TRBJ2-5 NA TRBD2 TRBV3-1 CASSPLAGRETQYF TGTGCCAGCAGCCCCTTAGCGGGAAGAGAGACCCAGTACTTC
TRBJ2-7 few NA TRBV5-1 CASSLGGNNYEQYF TGCGCCAGCAGCTTGGGGGGGAATAACTACGAGCAGTACTTC
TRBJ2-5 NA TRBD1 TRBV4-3 CASSPDPWGQGSKTQYF TGCGCCAGCAGCCCGGATCCTTGGGGACAGGGGTCGAAGACCCAGTACTTC
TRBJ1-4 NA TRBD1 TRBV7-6 CASSPGQAGTEKLFF TGTGCCAGCAGCCCGGGACAGGCCGGGACTGAAAAACTGTTTTTT
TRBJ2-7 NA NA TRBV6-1 CASSARDGYEQYF TGTGCCAGCAGTGCCCGGGACGGCTACGAGCAGTACTTC
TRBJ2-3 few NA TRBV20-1 CSARDPWADTQYF TGCAGTGCTAGAGATCCCTGGGCAGATACGCAGTATTTT
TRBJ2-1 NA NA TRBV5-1 CASSLGGSGNEQFF TGCGCCAGCAGCTTGGGGGGTTCAGGGAATGAGCAGTTCTTC
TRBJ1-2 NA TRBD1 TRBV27 CASSFSGGAGYGYTF TGTGCCAGCAGTTTTTCAGGGGGCGCGGGCTATGGCTACACCTTC
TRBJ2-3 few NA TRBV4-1 CASSQAVPSTDTQYF TGCGCCAGCAGCCAAGCAGTACCGAGCACAGATACGCAGTATTTT
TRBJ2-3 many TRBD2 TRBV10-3 CAISESGSGGSTDTQYF TGTGCCATCAGTGAGTCAGGGAGCGGGGGAAGCACAGATACGCAGTATTTT
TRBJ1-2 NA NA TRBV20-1 CSARDGLRNYGYTF TGCAGTGCTAGAGATGGTCTCAGGAACTATGGCTACACCTTC
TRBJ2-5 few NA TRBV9 CASSVFEKVGQINF TGTGCCAGCAGCGTATTTGAAAAAGTGGGACAAATAAACTTC
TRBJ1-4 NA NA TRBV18 CASSPRLASANEKLFF TGTGCCAGCTCACCCAGGCTAGCGTCGGCTAATGAAAAACTGTTTTTT
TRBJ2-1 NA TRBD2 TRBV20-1 CSARPGTSFDNEQFF TGCAGTGCTAGACCCGGGACTAGCTTCGACAATGAGCAGTTCTTC
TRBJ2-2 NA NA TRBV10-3 CAIKGERLAGELFF TGTGCCATCAAGGGGGAGCGGCTGGCCGGGGAGCTGTTTTTT
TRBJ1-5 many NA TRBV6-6 CASSAPNQPQHF TGTGCCAGCAGTGCGCCGAATCAGCCCCAGCATTTT
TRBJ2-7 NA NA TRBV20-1 CSASGAGRVVEQYF TGCAGTGCTAGTGGAGCAGGGCGGGTAGTCGAGCAGTACTTC
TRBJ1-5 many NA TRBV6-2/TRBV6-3 CASSRTSNQPQHF TGTGCCAGCAGTAGGACAAGCAATCAGCCCCAGCATTTT
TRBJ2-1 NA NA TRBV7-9 CASRREPTEQFF TGTGCCAGCAGACGGGAGCCCACGGAGCAGTTCTTC
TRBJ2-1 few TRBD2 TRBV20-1 CSARDLRGLAGVIEQFF TGCAGTGCTAGAGATCTCCGGGGACTAGCGGGAGTGATTGAGCAGTTCTTC
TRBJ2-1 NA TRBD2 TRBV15 CATSRDKLAGNEQFF TGTGCCACCAGCAGAGATAAGCTAGCGGGCAATGAGCAGTTCTTC
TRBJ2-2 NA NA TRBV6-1 CASSSLSGWNTGELFF TGTGCCAGCAGTAGCCTTAGCGGCTGGAACACCGGGGAGCTGTTTTTT
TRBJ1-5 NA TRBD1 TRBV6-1 CASSRQGAHDQPQHF TGTGCCAGCAGTCGACAGGGGGCCCACGATCAGCCCCAGCATTTT
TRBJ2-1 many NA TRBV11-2 CASSLAQGGGEQFF TGTGCCAGCAGCTTAGCCCAAGGAGGGGGTGAGCAGTTCTTC
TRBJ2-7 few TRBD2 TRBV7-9 CASSSPLAANPGGEQYF TGTGCCAGCAGCTCCCCTCTGGCAGCCAACCCGGGGGGCGAGCAGTACTTC
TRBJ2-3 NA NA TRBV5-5 CASSLGRGGSTDTQYF TGTGCCAGCAGCTTGGGTCGCGGCGGTAGCACAGATACGCAGTATTTT
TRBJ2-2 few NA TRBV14 CASSSRQLNTGELFF TGTGCCAGCAGCTCCCGACAGCTGAACACCGGGGAGCTGTTTTTT
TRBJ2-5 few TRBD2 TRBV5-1 CASSEGLAGGRETQYF TGCGCCAGCAGCGAAGGACTAGCGGGGGGACGGGAGACCCAGTACTTC
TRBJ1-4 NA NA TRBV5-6 CASSLAGPSEKLFF TGTGCCAGCAGCTTGGCAGGGCCCTCCGAAAAACTGTTTTTT
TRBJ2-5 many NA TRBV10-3 CAISESDGQETQYF TGTGCCATCAGTGAGTCAGACGGACAAGAGACCCAGTACTTC
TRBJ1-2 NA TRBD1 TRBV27 CASSLRWDSPRYTF TGTGCCAGCAGTTTACGTTGGGACAGCCCTCGCTACACCTTC
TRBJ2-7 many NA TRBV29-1 CSAVGTLKSSYEQYF TGCAGCGCCGTCGGGACCCTGAAGAGCTCCTACGAGCAGTACTTC
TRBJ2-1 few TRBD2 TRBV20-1 CSASLSGRTRYNEQFF TGCAGTGCTAGCCTTAGCGGGAGGACCCGTTACAATGAGCAGTTCTTC
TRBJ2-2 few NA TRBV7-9 CASSYVFGTSNTGELFF TGTGCCAGCAGCTACGTATTCGGGACCTCGAACACCGGGGAGCTGTTTTTT
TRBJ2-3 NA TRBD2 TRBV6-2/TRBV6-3 CASSSPSGGTDTQYF TGTGCCAGCAGTTCTCCTAGCGGGGGCACAGATACGCAGTATTTT
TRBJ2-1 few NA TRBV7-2 CASSLGLLEWGYNEQFF TGTGCCAGCAGCCTCGGACTGCTAGAGTGGGGATACAATGAGCAGTTCTTC
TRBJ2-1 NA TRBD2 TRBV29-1 CSVLGLVGNEQFF TGCAGCGTTTTGGGACTAGTGGGCAATGAGCAGTTCTTC
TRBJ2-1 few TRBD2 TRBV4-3 CASSQEGRGVSEQFF TGCGCCAGCAGCCAAGAGGGTCGGGGGGTGAGTGAGCAGTTCTTC
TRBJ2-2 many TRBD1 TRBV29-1 CSARPWTGNTGELFF TGCAGCGCTAGGCCTTGGACAGGGAACACCGGGGAGCTGTTTTTT